Shown below are 14 T cell receptor beta chains from a single sample sequenced in a study of cytomegalovirus exposure and HLA in healthy donors. A multiplex PCR was run with 60 Vbeta primers and 13 Jbeta primers. TCRdb keeps only in-frame clones here, not all; method: immunoSEQ multiplex PCR. The sample holds 85,000 to 120,000 clones, roughly four fifths seen once. The specimen was PBMCs. All receptors come from a man aged 50 to 59 in good health and CMV-seronegative.

This chain uses TRBV19 with TRBJ1-6; 7 positions match TRBD1. The CDR3 contains 16 residues. The germline V gene encodes CDR1 LNHDA and CDR2 SQIVND (reference sequence). The V and J ends lost 6 bases and 0 bases, in that order; junction bases with no gene match: 5. CDR3: CASSLTGVSYNSPLHF. CDR3 nucleotides: TGTGCCAGTAGCCTTACAGGGGTCTCCTATAATTCACCCCTCCACTTT.

The CDR3 spells CASSEGGVLAKNIQYF. The CDR3 DNA reads as TGTGCCAGCAGTGAAGGCGGGGTGCTAGCCAAAAACATTCAGTACTTC. The V and J genes are TRBV2 and TRBJ2-4, with a weak D call TRBD2 (6 bases). Trimming took 1 base from V and 0 from J, leaving 10 bases between them. The CDR3 has 16 residues. Germline V gene lookup returns CDR1 SNHLY and CDR2 FYNNEI.

This clone was counted only a few times. The rearrangement uses TRBV18 and TRBJ2-3; maybe TRBD1 (5 bases). Germline CDR1 KGHSH, CDR2 LQKENI. This CDR3 contains 13 residues. Trimming removed 3 bases at V and 3 bases at J, with 7 bases between. CDR3 in amino acids: CASSPGRTDTQYF. The CDR3, as DNA: TGTGCCAGCTCACCGGGGCGGACAGATACGCAGTATTTT. The full variable domain, rest sourced from reference TRBV18 and TRBJ2-3, is NAGVMQNPRHLVRRRGQEARLRCSPMKGHSHVYWYRQLPEEGLKFMVYLQKENIIDESGMPKERFSAEFPKEGPSILRIQQVVRGDSAAYFCASSPGRTDTQYFGPGTRLTVL.

The rearrangement joins TRBV6-4 to TRBJ2-3; perhaps TRBD1 as D (5 bases). The germline V gene encodes CDR1 MRHNA and CDR2 SNTAGT. The CDR3 has 13 amino acids. V lost 4 bases, J lost 2 bases, and 7 bases lay in between. The CDR3 nucleotides read TGTGCCAGCAGTGGACAGCCCACAGATACGCAGTATTTT. Amino acids: CASSGQPTDTQYF.

The chain uses TRBV14 and TRBJ1-1; D gene unclear. This CDR3 comprises 10 residues. Trimming removed 4 bases from V and 8 bases from J, with 5 bases in between. In germline, CDR1 is SGHDN, CDR2 FVKESK. CDR3 region: CASSRAEAFF. The CDR3 DNA is TGTGCCAGCAGCCGAGCGGAAGCTTTCTTT.

The V and J genes are TRBV4-2 and TRBJ2-1; the D gene is possibly TRBD2 (5 bases). Looked up from germline, CDR1 is LGHNA and CDR2 is YNFKEQ. CDR3 length: 21 residues. Trimming took off 0 bases at V and 6 bases at J, with 30 bases between the two ends. CDR3 region: CASSQDARGFGSRRRCNEQFF. The DNA for the CDR3 is TGTGCCAGCAGCCAAGACGCTCGGGGTTTCGGGTCCAGGCGTAGGTGCAATGAGCAGTTCTTC.

This chain links TRBV18 with TRBJ2-2; possibly TRBD2 for D (7 bases). Per the germline V gene, CDR1 is KGHSH and CDR2 is LQKENI. This CDR3 is 14 amino acids long. Trimming pared 2 bases from V and 9 bases from J, leaving 13 bases between. CDR3 in amino acids: CASSPTGGLRELFF. DNA of the CDR3: TGTGCCAGCTCACCAACGGGGGGCCTAAGGGAGCTGTTTTTT.

This clone appeared a few times. The chain combines TRBV30 with TRBJ1-5; possibly TRBD1 for D (6 bases). CDR3 length equals 13 residues. V was pared by 4 bases and J by 4 bases, with 11 bases between. Per the germline V gene, CDR1 is GTSNPN and CDR2 is SVGIG (reference sequence). The CDR3 DNA reads TGTGCCTGGAAGGGGGGGGGAAATCAGCCCCAGCATTTT. The encoded protein is CAWKGGGNQPQHF.

The chain has TRBV6-1 and TRBJ1-1; no clear D gene. This CDR3 spans 13 amino acids. Germline V CDR1 and CDR2: MNHNS, SASEGT. V lost 6 bases, J lost 0 bases, and 8 bases lay in between. The chain's CDR3 is CASRQTVNTEAFF. CDR3 nucleotides: TGTGCCAGCAGACAAACAGTGAACACTGAAGCTTTCTTT.

This chain connects TRBV18 to TRBJ2-2, with TRBD2 matching 11 bases. Germline trimming cut 3 bases from V and 5 bases from J; bases unmatched to any gene: 5. The CDR3 is 16 amino acids. The V gene's germline CDR1 is KGHSH and CDR2 LQKENI. The chain's CDR3 is CASSPPGLAATGELFF. In nucleotides, the CDR3 is TGTGCCAGCTCACCCCCGGGACTAGCGGCGACCGGGGAGCTGTTTTTT.

V usage is TRBV7-9 and J usage is TRBJ2-2, with D hard to call. The germline V and J ends were trimmed by 6 bases and 1 base, with 9 bases remaining between them. CDR1 and CDR2 (germline): SEHNR, FQNEAQ (reference sequence). This CDR3 has 14 residues. CDR3 amino acids: CASSSTENTGELFF. The CDR3 bases are TGTGCCAGCAGTTCCACAGAGAACACCGGGGAGCTGTTTTTT. Variable domain in full (rest from reference TRBV7-9 and TRBJ2-2): DTGVSQNPRHKITKRGQNVTFRCDPISEHNRLYWYRQTLGQGPEFLTYFQNEAQLEKSRLLSDRFSAERPKGSFSTLEIQRTEQGDSAMYLCASSSTENTGELFFGEGSRLTVL.

This clone appeared a few times. The chain carries TRBV30 and TRBJ1-5; possibly TRBD1 for D (5 bases). The length of the CDR3 is 15 residues. The germline V and J ends were trimmed by 4 bases and 12 bases, with 25 bases remaining between them. CDR1 is GTSNPN and CDR2 is SVGIG in the germline V gene (reference sequence). CDR3 coding DNA: TGTGCCTGGACCGCAGGCGGGACCAAACTGGGTCGCCAGCATTTT. Translated, it gives CAWTAGGTKLGRQHF.

The chain has TRBV19 and TRBJ1-2; D ambiguous. The CDR3 is made up of 16 amino acids. The V and J ends lost 2 bases and 6 bases respectively, with 19 bases between them. The germline gives CDR1 LNHDA, CDR2 SQIVND (reference sequence). The CDR3 DNA sequence: TGTGCCAGTAGTATAAAACCTGGGTTTTCGGGGAATGGCTACACCTTC. Translating it yields CASSIKPGFSGNGYTF.

The V gene is TRBV19, the J gene TRBJ1-1; unclear D gene. V lost 5 bases, J lost 7 bases, and 17 bases lay in between. The CDR3 sequence is 14 residues long. CDR1 and CDR2 (germline): LNHDA, SQIVND (reference sequence). The CDR3 nucleotides read TGTGCCAGTAGTTCGGGGTTAGCTTCGGGTGAAGCTTTCTTT. It yields the protein CASSSGLASGEAFF.